The rows below give T cell receptor beta chains drawn from one sample of a study of PD-1 blockade in classical Hodgkin lymphoma. TCRdb's copy holds only in-frame clones and misses some; the assay was immunoSEQ multiplex PCR. The table includes roughly 41,000 clones, around three quarters detected once. Material: peripheral blood mononuclear cells (PBMCs), obtained at baseline. The receptors come from a human donor with classical Hodgkin lymphoma. Both conserved end residues are part of each CDR3. The D gene is left open where the match is weak. Rows give clone size only sometimes, using once, few, many, or a class for an expanded clone.

V gene: TRBV7-2; D gene: -; clone size: -; J gene: TRBJ2-2; CDR3 DNA: TGTGCCAGCAGCTTAGCGGGATTTGACGGGGAGCTGTTTTTT; CDR3 protein: CASSLAGFDGELFF
V gene: TRBV30; D gene: -; clone size: -; J gene: TRBJ1-3; CDR3 DNA: TGTGCCTGGCCGCGGACAGTCATCTCTGGAAACACCATATATTTT; CDR3 protein: CAWPRTVISGNTIYF
V gene: TRBV27; D gene: TRBD2; clone size: -; J gene: TRBJ2-1; CDR3 DNA: TGTGCCAGCAGGTTACTAGCGTTGAGTGAGCAGTTCTTC; CDR3 protein: CASRLLALSEQFF
V gene: TRBV29-1; D gene: TRBD2; clone size: -; J gene: TRBJ2-4; CDR3 DNA: TGCAGCGTTTATAGCGGGAGGGCCATTGGGCTGGACATTCAGTACTTC; CDR3 protein: CSVYSGRAIGLDIQYF
V gene: TRBV27; D gene: -; clone size: -; J gene: TRBJ2-7; CDR3 DNA: TGTGCCAGCAGCTCGTTCTACGAGCAGTACTTC; CDR3 protein: CASSSFYEQYF
V gene: TRBV1; D gene: -; clone size: -; J gene: TRBJ1-2; CDR3 DNA: TGCACCAGCAGGCTTGACGTTGTGCGAAAGACCTATGGCTACACCTTC; CDR3 protein: CTSRLDVVRKTYGYTF
V gene: TRBV7-6; D gene: -; clone size: -; J gene: TRBJ1-1; CDR3 DNA: TGTGCCAGCAGCCCCAAAATGTCGGTCGCTGAAGCTTTCTTT; CDR3 protein: CASSPKMSVAEAFF
V gene: TRBV30; D gene: TRBD1; clone size: -; J gene: TRBJ2-7; CDR3 DNA: TGTGCCGGTCTCCGGGACAGGATCTCCTACGAGCAGTACTTC; CDR3 protein: CAGLRDRISYEQYF
V gene: TRBV6-5; D gene: -; clone size: -; J gene: TRBJ2-7; CDR3 DNA: TGTGCCAGCAGTTCCCTCTCGACAGGACCCTACGAGCAGTACTTC; CDR3 protein: CASSSLSTGPYEQYF
V gene: TRBV19; D gene: TRBD1; clone size: -; J gene: TRBJ1-2; CDR3 DNA: TGTGCCAGTAGTATAGGCCGATGGACAGGGGACGGCTACACCTTC; CDR3 protein: CASSIGRWTGDGYTF
V gene: TRBV19; D gene: TRBD2; clone size: -; J gene: TRBJ2-5; CDR3 DNA: TGTGCCAGTACCAGGTCGGCCGGACTAGTGGGTGGGGAGACCCAGTACTTC; CDR3 protein: CASTRSAGLVGGETQYF
V gene: TRBV28; D gene: -; clone size: -; J gene: TRBJ2-7; CDR3 DNA: TGTGCCAGCAGTTTATTGGGCACAGACTCCTTCTACGAGCAGTACTTC; CDR3 protein: CASSLLGTDSFYEQYF
V gene: TRBV6-6; D gene: -; clone size: -; J gene: TRBJ1-2; CDR3 DNA: TGTGCCAGCAGGGACAGAGAATATGGCTACACCTTC; CDR3 protein: CASRDREYGYTF
V gene: TRBV19; D gene: TRBD1; clone size: -; J gene: TRBJ1-1; CDR3 DNA: TGTGCCAGTAGTCCCCGGGACAGCTACACTGAAGCTTTCTTT; CDR3 protein: CASSPRDSYTEAFF
V gene: TRBV7-2; D gene: TRBD2; clone size: -; J gene: TRBJ2-1; CDR3 DNA: TGTGCCAGCAGCCTACGGACTAGCCTCGATGAGCAGTTCTTC; CDR3 protein: CASSLRTSLDEQFF
V gene: TRBV2; D gene: -; clone size: -; J gene: TRBJ2-1; CDR3 DNA: TGTGCCAGCAGAGAGCCTCTAAACAATGAGCAGTTCTTC; CDR3 protein: CASREPLNNEQFF
V gene: TRBV11-2; D gene: -; clone size: -; J gene: TRBJ2-1; CDR3 DNA: TGTGCCAGCAGCTCGGGACTCAACAATGAGCAGTTCTTC; CDR3 protein: CASSSGLNNEQFF
V gene: TRBV9; D gene: -; clone size: once; J gene: TRBJ2-3; CDR3 DNA: TGTGCCAGCAGCCCGCGGCCACTCACAGATACGCAGTATTTT; CDR3 protein: CASSPRPLTDTQYF
V gene: TRBV5-1; D gene: -; clone size: -; J gene: TRBJ2-6; CDR3 DNA: TGCGCCAGCAGCTTGTTGTTAGCAAATTCTGGGGCCAACGTCCTGACTTTC; CDR3 protein: CASSLLLANSGANVLTF
V gene: TRBV30; D gene: -; clone size: few; J gene: TRBJ2-1; CDR3 DNA: TGTGCCTGGAGTGTATGGGGTAGTAGCGGAGCTAACAATGAGCAGTTCTTC; CDR3 protein: CAWSVWGSSGANNEQFF
V gene: TRBV27; D gene: TRBD2; clone size: -; J gene: TRBJ2-1; CDR3 DNA: TGTGCCAGCAGTTTATCGGGGACTAGCGGGAGCTATGAGCAGTTCTTC; CDR3 protein: CASSLSGTSGSYEQFF
V gene: TRBV11-2; D gene: TRBD2; clone size: -; J gene: TRBJ2-7; CDR3 DNA: TGTGCCAGCAGCCCCGTTTGGGGAGGGCTGGACGAGCAGTACTTC; CDR3 protein: CASSPVWGGLDEQYF
V gene: TRBV7-9; D gene: -; clone size: -; J gene: TRBJ2-1; CDR3 DNA: TGTGCCAGCAGCTTAGATCTTCAGGGTTACAATGAGCAGTTCTTC; CDR3 protein: CASSLDLQGYNEQFF
V gene: TRBV27; D gene: TRBD2; clone size: -; J gene: TRBJ2-7; CDR3 DNA: TGTGCCAGCAGAATCAACCCGACTAGCGGAAGCTACGAGCAGTACTTC; CDR3 protein: CASRINPTSGSYEQYF
V gene: TRBV29-1; D gene: -; clone size: -; J gene: TRBJ1-1; CDR3 DNA: TGCAGCGCTAAGCCCCAAAACACTGAAGCTTTCTTT; CDR3 protein: CSAKPQNTEAFF
V gene: TRBV7-3; D gene: -; clone size: -; J gene: TRBJ2-5; CDR3 DNA: TGTGCCAGCAGCTTCCAGTCTGGGAAATATGGAGAGACCCAGTACTTC; CDR3 protein: CASSFQSGKYGETQYF
V gene: TRBV28; D gene: TRBD1; clone size: -; J gene: TRBJ1-5; CDR3 DNA: TGTGCCAGCAGCCAGGGGGGCCCCCAGCATTTT; CDR3 protein: CASSQGGPQHF
V gene: TRBV6-1; D gene: TRBD1; clone size: -; J gene: TRBJ1-1; CDR3 DNA: TGTGCCAGCCGGACAGGGGTGAACACTGAAGCTTTCTTT; CDR3 protein: CASRTGVNTEAFF
V gene: TRBV15; D gene: TRBD1; clone size: medium-sized; J gene: TRBJ2-7; CDR3 DNA: TGTGCCACCAGCACCTGGGACAGCGGAGCCTACGAGCAGTACTTC; CDR3 protein: CATSTWDSGAYEQYF
V gene: TRBV9; D gene: -; clone size: -; J gene: TRBJ2-7; CDR3 DNA: TGTGCCAGCAGCACCCCTGGGCCGCAGTACTTC; CDR3 protein: CASSTPGPQYF
V gene: TRBV11-2; D gene: TRBD2; clone size: -; J gene: TRBJ2-3; CDR3 DNA: TGTGCCAGCAGTCTGGTGGGGTCTAGCGGGGCCCGCACATATACGCAGTATTTT; CDR3 protein: CASSLVGSSGARTYTQYF
V gene: TRBV15; D gene: -; clone size: -; J gene: TRBJ2-5; CDR3 DNA: TGTGCCACCAGCAGAGAAACGCAGACCCAGTACTTC; CDR3 protein: CATSRETQTQYF
V gene: TRBV30; D gene: TRBD1; clone size: once; J gene: TRBJ2-7; CDR3 DNA: TGTGCCTGGAGGGGGGACAGCTCCTACGAGCAGTACTTC; CDR3 protein: CAWRGDSSYEQYF